The rows below give T cell receptor beta chains drawn from one sample of a study of vaccination and CD4 T cells after COVID-19. Their specific antigens are unknown. TCRdb reanalysed the PCR reads using MiXCR and keeps one entry per CDR3 protein. Here the sample spans 26,000 or so distinct CDR3 sequences, roughly 44% being singletons. Material for sequencing was CD4+ T cells from blood, cultured in vitro. The receptor set was obtained from a human donor who had recovered from COVID-19. Both conserved end residues are part of each CDR3. A D gene is named only where the DNA matches it firmly. Size values are once, few and many counts, or a class for expanded clones, and some rows have none.

D gene: TRBD1; J gene: TRBJ2-5; clone size: once; V gene: TRBV7-3; CDR3 protein: CASSLAPGGPQETQYF; CDR3 DNA: TGTGCCAGCAGTTTAGCCCCAGGGGGCCCTCAGGAGACCCAGTACTTC
D gene: TRBD1; J gene: TRBJ2-7; clone size: -; V gene: TRBV20-1; CDR3 protein: CSELVVRTGAYEQYF; CDR3 DNA: TGCAGTGAACTTGTTGTTCGGACAGGGGCTTACGAGCAGTACTTC
D gene: -; J gene: TRBJ2-1; clone size: few; V gene: TRBV20-1; CDR3 protein: CSASISGRGNEQFF; CDR3 DNA: TGCAGTGCTAGTATTTCCGGGAGAGGAAATGAGCAGTTCTTC
D gene: -; J gene: TRBJ1-2; clone size: few; V gene: TRBV27; CDR3 protein: CASSIGGEGRGYTF; CDR3 DNA: TGTGCCAGCAGTATTGGGGGGGAGGGACGTGGCTACACCTTC
D gene: -; J gene: TRBJ1-6; clone size: few; V gene: TRBV19; CDR3 protein: CASRERGSPLHF; CDR3 DNA: TGTGCCAGTAGAGAGCGCGGATCACCCCTCCACTTT
D gene: -; J gene: TRBJ1-1; clone size: -; V gene: TRBV20-1; CDR3 protein: CSARDFGRQNAFF; CDR3 DNA: TGCAGTGCTAGAGATTTTGGTAGGCAGAATGCTTTCTTT
D gene: -; J gene: TRBJ2-1; clone size: few; V gene: TRBV7-3; CDR3 protein: CASSLNQGFKGEQFF; CDR3 DNA: TGTGCCAGCAGCTTAAACCAGGGGTTTAAGGGTGAGCAGTTCTTC
D gene: TRBD1; J gene: TRBJ2-1; clone size: few; V gene: TRBV11-2; CDR3 protein: CASSTTGGVEQFF; CDR3 DNA: TGTGCCAGCAGCACTACAGGGGGCGTTGAGCAGTTCTTC
D gene: TRBD2; J gene: TRBJ2-4; clone size: -; V gene: TRBV20-1; CDR3 protein: CSATSSGRPKNIQYF; CDR3 DNA: TGCAGTGCTACGTCTAGCGGGAGGCCCAAAAACATTCAGTACTTC
D gene: TRBD1; J gene: TRBJ1-2; clone size: -; V gene: TRBV27; CDR3 protein: CASSSADRGAGGYTF; CDR3 DNA: TGTGCCAGCAGTTCCGCGGACAGGGGAGCGGGGGGCTACACCTTC
D gene: -; J gene: TRBJ2-7; clone size: -; V gene: TRBV2; CDR3 protein: CASKGSTYEQYF; CDR3 DNA: TGTGCCAGCAAGGGCAGCACCTACGAGCAGTACTTC
D gene: -; J gene: TRBJ2-3; clone size: few; V gene: TRBV10-3; CDR3 protein: CAISESRAGDTQYF; CDR3 DNA: TGTGCCATCAGTGAGTCCCGGGCGGGAGATACGCAGTATTTT
D gene: -; J gene: TRBJ2-2; clone size: few; V gene: TRBV20-1; CDR3 protein: CSASGRGALNTGELFF; CDR3 DNA: TGCAGTGCTAGCGGCAGGGGAGCACTGAACACCGGGGAGCTGTTTTTT
D gene: TRBD1; J gene: TRBJ1-2; clone size: few; V gene: TRBV28; CDR3 protein: CASSIRDSSGYTF; CDR3 DNA: TGTGCCAGCAGTATCCGGGACAGTAGCGGCTACACCTTC
D gene: TRBD1; J gene: TRBJ1-2; clone size: few; V gene: TRBV7-2; CDR3 protein: CASSPRQGLTSNYGYTF; CDR3 DNA: TGTGCCAGCAGCCCGAGACAGGGACTCACCTCTAACTATGGCTACACCTTC
D gene: TRBD1; J gene: TRBJ2-5; clone size: -; V gene: TRBV29-1; CDR3 protein: CSVVAGTGWETQYF; CDR3 DNA: TGCAGCGTTGTGGCGGGGACAGGGTGGGAGACCCAGTACTTC
D gene: TRBD1; J gene: TRBJ2-5; clone size: -; V gene: TRBV29-1; CDR3 protein: CSVSTGVETQYF; CDR3 DNA: TGCAGCGTTTCTACAGGGGTAGAGACCCAGTACTTC
D gene: -; J gene: TRBJ2-2; clone size: -; V gene: TRBV7-2; CDR3 protein: CASSSPPGAGELFF; CDR3 DNA: TGTGCCAGCAGCTCCCCCCCGGGGGCCGGGGAGCTGTTTTTT
D gene: TRBD1; J gene: TRBJ1-6; clone size: -; V gene: TRBV20-1; CDR3 protein: CSARDWDSNSPLHF; CDR3 DNA: TGCAGTGCTAGAGATTGGGACAGTAATTCACCCCTCCACTTT
D gene: TRBD1; J gene: TRBJ2-5; clone size: -; V gene: TRBV7-2; CDR3 protein: CASSLAPGTGGTQYF; CDR3 DNA: TGTGCCAGCAGCTTAGCGCCCGGGACAGGTGGGACCCAGTACTTC
D gene: -; J gene: TRBJ1-5; clone size: -; V gene: TRBV12-3/TRBV12-4; CDR3 protein: CASSFSPDQPQHF; CDR3 DNA: TGTGCCAGCAGTTTCTCTCCGGATCAGCCCCAGCATTTT
D gene: -; J gene: TRBJ2-1; clone size: -; V gene: TRBV20-1; CDR3 protein: CSAREGLGQFF; CDR3 DNA: TGCAGTGCTAGAGAGGGGCTGGGCCAGTTCTTC
D gene: -; J gene: TRBJ1-5; clone size: -; V gene: TRBV19; CDR3 protein: CASSGQLNQPQHF; CDR3 DNA: TGTGCCAGTAGTGGGCAGCTTAATCAGCCCCAGCATTTT
D gene: -; J gene: TRBJ2-1; clone size: few; V gene: TRBV20-1; CDR3 protein: CSASEQGRQYNEQFF; CDR3 DNA: TGCAGTGCTAGTGAACAGGGCCGGCAGTACAATGAGCAGTTCTTC
D gene: -; J gene: TRBJ1-2; clone size: -; V gene: TRBV4-1; CDR3 protein: CASSRGWLDNYGYTF; CDR3 DNA: TGCGCCAGCAGCCGCGGGTGGCTCGACAACTATGGCTACACCTTC
D gene: TRBD1; J gene: TRBJ2-7; clone size: -; V gene: TRBV6-5; CDR3 protein: CASSYYRGDEQYF; CDR3 DNA: TGTGCCAGCAGTTACTACAGGGGAGACGAGCAGTACTTC
D gene: -; J gene: TRBJ1-5; clone size: few; V gene: TRBV15; CDR3 protein: CATSSEAGFNQPQHF; CDR3 DNA: TGTGCCACCAGCTCAGAGGCAGGTTTCAATCAGCCCCAGCATTTT
D gene: TRBD1; J gene: TRBJ2-3; clone size: few; V gene: TRBV20-1; CDR3 protein: CSAGGAATDTQYF; CDR3 DNA: TGCAGTGCAGGGGGCGCGGCCACAGATACGCAGTATTTT
D gene: -; J gene: TRBJ2-7; clone size: -; V gene: TRBV20-1; CDR3 protein: CSAGGLGFYEQYF; CDR3 DNA: TGCAGTGCGGGGGGGCTAGGCTTCTACGAGCAGTACTTC